This TCR beta chain originates from a study of vaccination and CD4 T cells after COVID-19. Overall study: The cells in question were stimulated using overlapping spike peptides derived from SARS-CoV-2, HCoV-NL63, HCoV-OC43 and HCoV-229E.

A remark on this clonotype: The antigen is unknown.

Sequencing of DNA taken from cultured CD4+ T cells relied on the Oncomine TCR Beta short-read assay. TCRdb passed the PCR reads through MiXCR, listing each CDR3 protein once. Of 14,000 to 15,000 distinct CDR3 sequences listed, more than 40% were seen once; the top ten hold more than 13%. Indicated treatment: approximately nine-day PBMC culture with coronavirus spike peptide pools or control peptides (ViraFEST assay). The V segment lost 5 bases and the J segment 5 bases; nucleotides outside the gene matches: 9. This CDR3 is 14 amino acids long. The germline V gene has CDR1 SEHNR and CDR2 FQNEAQ (reference sequence).

The gene calls are TRBV7-9 and TRBJ2-7, with 7 bases lining up with TRBD1. This receptor was taken from a human donor who had recovered from COVID-19. The sequencing sample was made of CD4+ T cells from blood, cultured in vitro. This CDR3 reads CASSNDRASDEQYF. The DNA of the CDR3 is TGTGCCAGCAGCAACGACAGGGCCAGCGACGAGCAGTACTTC.